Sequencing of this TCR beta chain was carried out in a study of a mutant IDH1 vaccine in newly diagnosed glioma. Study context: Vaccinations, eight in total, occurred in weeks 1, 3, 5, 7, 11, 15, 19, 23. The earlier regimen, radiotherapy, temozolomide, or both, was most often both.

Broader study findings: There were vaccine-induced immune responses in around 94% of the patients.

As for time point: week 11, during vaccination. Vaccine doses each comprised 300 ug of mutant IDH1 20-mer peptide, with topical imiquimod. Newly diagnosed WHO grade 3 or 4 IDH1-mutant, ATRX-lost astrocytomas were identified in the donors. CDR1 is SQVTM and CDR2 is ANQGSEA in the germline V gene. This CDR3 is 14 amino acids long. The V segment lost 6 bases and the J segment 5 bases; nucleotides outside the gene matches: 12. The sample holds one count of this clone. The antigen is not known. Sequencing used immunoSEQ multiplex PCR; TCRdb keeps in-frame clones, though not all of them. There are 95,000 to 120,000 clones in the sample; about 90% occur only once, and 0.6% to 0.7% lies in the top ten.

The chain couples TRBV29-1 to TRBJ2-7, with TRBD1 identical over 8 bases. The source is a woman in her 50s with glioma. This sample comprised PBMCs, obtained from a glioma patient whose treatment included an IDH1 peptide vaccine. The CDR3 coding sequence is TGCAGCGTGAGCACCTTCGGACAGGGCCACGAGCAGTACTTC. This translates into CSVSTFGQGHEQYF.